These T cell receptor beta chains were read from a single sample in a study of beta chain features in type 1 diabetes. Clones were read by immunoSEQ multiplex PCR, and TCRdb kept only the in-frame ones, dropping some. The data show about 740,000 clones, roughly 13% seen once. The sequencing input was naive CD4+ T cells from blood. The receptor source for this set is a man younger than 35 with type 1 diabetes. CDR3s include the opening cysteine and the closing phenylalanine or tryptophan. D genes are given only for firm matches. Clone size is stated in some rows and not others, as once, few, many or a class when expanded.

CDR3aa: CASSEGDNYGYTF
CDR3nt: TGTGCCAGCAGTGAAGGAGATAACTATGGCTACACCTTC
j_gene: TRBJ1-2
v_gene: TRBV2
abundance: NA
d_gene: NA

CDR3aa: CASSLARDFQETQYF
CDR3nt: TGTGCCAGTAGCCTAGCCCGGGACTTCCAAGAGACCCAGTACTTC
j_gene: TRBJ2-5
v_gene: TRBV19
abundance: few
d_gene: NA

CDR3aa: CASGRTGGYEQYF
CDR3nt: TGTGCCAGCGGCCGGACAGGGGGGTACGAGCAGTACTTC
j_gene: TRBJ2-7
v_gene: TRBV6-5
abundance: few
d_gene: TRBD1

CDR3aa: CASSPGTVNTGELFF
CDR3nt: TGTGCCAGCAGCCCCGGGACAGTGAACACCGGGGAGCTGTTTTTT
j_gene: TRBJ2-2
v_gene: TRBV7-8
abundance: NA
d_gene: TRBD1

CDR3aa: CAGATEENQPQHF
CDR3nt: TGTGCCGGAGCCACGGAGGAAAATCAGCCCCAGCATTTT
j_gene: TRBJ1-5
v_gene: TRBV18
abundance: NA
d_gene: NA

CDR3aa: CASSAGRSTEAFF
CDR3nt: TGTGCCAGCAGTGCGGGACGGAGCACTGAAGCTTTCTTT
j_gene: TRBJ1-1
v_gene: TRBV2
abundance: NA
d_gene: NA

CDR3aa: CASSLVAGGFEDTEAFF
CDR3nt: TGTGCCAGCAGCTTAGTAGCAGGGGGTTTTGAAGACACTGAAGCTTTCTTT
j_gene: TRBJ1-1
v_gene: TRBV7-2
abundance: NA
d_gene: TRBD1

CDR3aa: CASSRGQGSQPQHF
CDR3nt: TGTGCCAGCAGCCGCGGACAGGGGAGTCAGCCCCAGCATTTT
j_gene: TRBJ1-5
v_gene: TRBV13
abundance: few
d_gene: TRBD1

CDR3aa: CASSLLVNEQYF
CDR3nt: TGTGCCAGCAGCTTACTGGTAAACGAGCAGTACTTC
j_gene: TRBJ2-7
v_gene: TRBV7-2
abundance: NA
d_gene: NA

CDR3aa: CASSLRGLRITGELFF
CDR3nt: TGTGCCAGCAGTTTACGGGGGTTAAGGATCACCGGGGAGCTGTTTTTT
j_gene: TRBJ2-2
v_gene: TRBV27
abundance: NA
d_gene: NA

CDR3aa: CASSTDRGGSPLHF
CDR3nt: TGTGCCAGCAGTACCGACAGGGGTGGGTCACCCCTCCACTTT
j_gene: TRBJ1-6
v_gene: TRBV2
abundance: few
d_gene: TRBD1

CDR3aa: CAKRDSSYNEQFF
CDR3nt: TGTGCTAAACGGGACTCCTCCTACAATGAGCAGTTCTTC
j_gene: TRBJ2-1
v_gene: TRBV30
abundance: NA
d_gene: NA

CDR3aa: CASSYSGASNQPQHF
CDR3nt: TGTGCCAGCAGTTACTCAGGGGCGAGCAATCAGCCCCAGCATTTT
j_gene: TRBJ1-5
v_gene: TRBV6-5
abundance: few
d_gene: NA

CDR3aa: CASSYAGTSATDTQYF
CDR3nt: TGTGCCAGCAGTTACGCCGGGACTAGCGCCACAGATACGCAGTATTTT
j_gene: TRBJ2-3
v_gene: TRBV6-5
abundance: NA
d_gene: TRBD2

CDR3aa: CASSRGSEEQYF
CDR3nt: TGTGCCAGCTCGCGGGGTTCAGAGGAGCAGTACTTC
j_gene: TRBJ2-7
v_gene: TRBV18
abundance: NA
d_gene: NA

CDR3aa: CASSQGDRDDEKLFF
CDR3nt: TGCGCCAGCAGCCAAGGGGACAGGGACGATGAAAAACTGTTTTTT
j_gene: TRBJ1-4
v_gene: TRBV4-1
abundance: NA
d_gene: TRBD1

CDR3aa: CASSPGQLNTEAFF
CDR3nt: TGTGCCAGCTCACCAGGTCAATTAAACACTGAAGCTTTCTTT
j_gene: TRBJ1-1
v_gene: TRBV18
abundance: NA
d_gene: NA

CDR3aa: CASSEWRSGGNEQFF
CDR3nt: TGTGCCAGCAGTGAGTGGCGGTCAGGGGGAAATGAGCAGTTCTTC
j_gene: TRBJ2-1
v_gene: TRBV2
abundance: NA
d_gene: TRBD1

CDR3aa: CASSRMPGTAGEQYF
CDR3nt: TGCGCCAGCAGCCGAATGCCTGGGACAGCGGGTGAGCAGTACTTC
j_gene: TRBJ2-7
v_gene: TRBV5-1
abundance: NA
d_gene: NA

CDR3aa: CASSYSSAGATDTQYF
CDR3nt: TGTGCCAGCAGTTACTCTTCGGCCGGGGCCACAGATACGCAGTATTTT
j_gene: TRBJ2-3
v_gene: TRBV6-5
abundance: NA
d_gene: NA

CDR3aa: CASSPSQGNQPQHF
CDR3nt: TGTGCCAGCAGTCCATCACAGGGCAATCAGCCCCAGCATTTT
j_gene: TRBJ1-5
v_gene: TRBV28
abundance: few
d_gene: NA

CDR3aa: CASSLPRQETQYF
CDR3nt: TGTGCCAGCAGCTTACCCCGCCAAGAGACCCAGTACTTC
j_gene: TRBJ2-5
v_gene: TRBV13
abundance: NA
d_gene: NA

CDR3aa: CASSQVVETQYF
CDR3nt: TGTGCCAGCAGCCAAGTAGTAGAGACCCAGTACTTC
j_gene: TRBJ2-5
v_gene: TRBV5-4
abundance: NA
d_gene: NA

CDR3aa: CASTLSSGANVLTF
CDR3nt: TGTGCCAGCACGTTGTCTTCCGGGGCCAACGTCCTGACTTTC
j_gene: TRBJ2-6
v_gene: TRBV6-6
abundance: few
d_gene: NA

CDR3aa: CASSLFYEQYF
CDR3nt: TGTGCCAGCAGCTTATTTTACGAGCAGTACTTC
j_gene: TRBJ2-7
v_gene: TRBV13
abundance: NA
d_gene: NA

CDR3aa: CASSQSRLAGEGGEQFF
CDR3nt: TGCGCCAGCAGCCAATCCCGACTAGCCGGGGAGGGAGGAGAGCAGTTCTTC
j_gene: TRBJ2-1
v_gene: TRBV4-1
abundance: NA
d_gene: TRBD2

CDR3aa: CAWRSFLHEQFF
CDR3nt: TGTGCCTGGAGGTCCTTTCTCCATGAGCAGTTCTTC
j_gene: TRBJ2-1
v_gene: TRBV30
abundance: NA
d_gene: NA

CDR3aa: CASSLGLRENYGYTF
CDR3nt: TGTGCCAGCAGCTTAGGCCTCCGGGAGAACTATGGCTACACCTTC
j_gene: TRBJ1-2
v_gene: TRBV11-3
abundance: NA
d_gene: NA

CDR3aa: CASSLGGTGGGTDTQYF
CDR3nt: TGTGCCAGCAGCTTAGGAGGGACAGGCGGCGGCACAGATACGCAGTATTTT
j_gene: TRBJ2-3
v_gene: TRBV5-4
abundance: few
d_gene: TRBD1

CDR3aa: CASSLVRTGGRGTQYF
CDR3nt: TGTGCCAGCAGCTTAGTTCGGACAGGGGGCAGGGGGACCCAGTACTTC
j_gene: TRBJ2-5
v_gene: TRBV7-6
abundance: few
d_gene: TRBD1

CDR3aa: CAARGANTEAFF
CDR3nt: TGTGCCGCGCGGGGCGCGAACACTGAAGCTTTCTTT
j_gene: TRBJ1-1
v_gene: TRBV10-3
abundance: few
d_gene: NA

CDR3aa: CASSDSTGYEQYF
CDR3nt: TGTGCCAGCAGTGACTCGACAGGCTACGAGCAGTACTTC
j_gene: TRBJ2-7
v_gene: TRBV25-1
abundance: NA
d_gene: NA

CDR3aa: CASSTQTSADTQYF
CDR3nt: TGTGCCAGCAGCACCCAGACTAGCGCAGATACGCAGTATTTT
j_gene: TRBJ2-3
v_gene: TRBV7-2
abundance: few
d_gene: TRBD2

CDR3aa: CASSKVGCTEAFF
CDR3nt: TGTGCCAGCAGCAAAGTTGGGTGCACTGAAGCTTTCTTT
j_gene: TRBJ1-1
v_gene: TRBV21-1
abundance: few
d_gene: NA

CDR3aa: CASSLVPDQETQYF
CDR3nt: TGCGCCAGCAGCTTGGTCCCGGATCAAGAGACCCAGTACTTC
j_gene: TRBJ2-5
v_gene: TRBV5-1
abundance: few
d_gene: NA

CDR3aa: CASSFGTNHEQYF
CDR3nt: TGTGCCAGCAGCTTCGGGACTAACCACGAGCAGTACTTC
j_gene: TRBJ2-7
v_gene: TRBV7-9
abundance: few
d_gene: TRBD2

CDR3aa: CAISERDSYEQYF
CDR3nt: TGTGCCATCAGTGAAAGGGACTCCTACGAGCAGTACTTC
j_gene: TRBJ2-7
v_gene: TRBV10-3
abundance: few
d_gene: NA

CDR3aa: CASSSGQINEKLFF
CDR3nt: TGTGCCAGCAGCTCGGGACAGATAAATGAAAAACTGTTTTTT
j_gene: TRBJ1-4
v_gene: TRBV5-4
abundance: few
d_gene: TRBD1

CDR3aa: CASSRGEQFF
CDR3nt: TGTGCCAGCAGCCGTGGAGAGCAGTTCTTC
j_gene: TRBJ2-1
v_gene: TRBV28
abundance: NA
d_gene: NA

CDR3aa: CASSLARVAEDNSPLHF
CDR3nt: TGCGCCAGCAGCTTGGCCAGGGTGGCTGAGGATAATTCACCCCTCCACTTT
j_gene: TRBJ1-6
v_gene: TRBV5-1
abundance: NA
d_gene: NA

CDR3aa: CASSLVGQNTEAFF
CDR3nt: TGTGCCAGCTCACTGGTTGGGCAGAACACTGAAGCTTTCTTT
j_gene: TRBJ1-1
v_gene: TRBV18
abundance: NA
d_gene: NA

CDR3aa: CASSLETNSPLHF
CDR3nt: TGTGCCAGCAGCCTGGAGACAAATTCACCCCTCCACTTT
j_gene: TRBJ1-6
v_gene: TRBV14
abundance: few
d_gene: NA

CDR3aa: CAWSHGDRVRAYEQYF
CDR3nt: TGTGCCTGGAGCCATGGGGACAGGGTACGGGCCTACGAGCAGTACTTC
j_gene: TRBJ2-7
v_gene: TRBV30
abundance: NA
d_gene: TRBD1

CDR3aa: CASSLTLGGVYEQYF
CDR3nt: TGTGCCAGCAGTCTGACCCTGGGGGGTGTCTACGAGCAGTACTTC
j_gene: TRBJ2-7
v_gene: TRBV28
abundance: few
d_gene: NA